This T cell receptor beta chain stems from a study of cytomegalovirus exposure and HLA in healthy donors. Study-level points and caveats: Within the data, a cluster of highly shared sequence variants was likely a sequencing artifact. With later analysis, a missense DCLRE1C variant became linked to TCR beta V- and J-gene trimming. Around 160 TCR beta chains were listed as cytomegalovirus-associated. Later analysis indicated greater clonal expansion among HLA-associated TCR beta chains than among equally common other chains.

PCR involved 60 Vbeta and 13 Jbeta primers. Only in-frame clones appear in the TCRdb table, and some are missing; sequencing was by immunoSEQ multiplex PCR. The data show around 160,000 clones, and the top ten clones hold around 1.5%. Details on this clone: Its specificity is not known.

The specimen was PBMCs. This TCR was sampled from a woman between 50 and 59 years old in good health and CMV-seronegative.

CDR3 nucleotide sequence: TGTGCCAGCAGTTTACTAAACAGGGGGCCGACAGATACGCAGTATTTT. This encodes CASSLLNRGPTDTQYF. This rearrangement joins TRBV28 to TRBJ2-3; 9 bases are a match to TRBD1. The ends lost 2 bases at V and 3 bases at J; junction bases unmatched: 6. The germline V gene has CDR1 MDHEN and CDR2 SYDVKM. This CDR3 spans 16 amino acids.